The rows below give T cell receptor beta chains drawn from one sample of a study of T cell responses to AZD1222 COVID-19 vaccine. Profiling relied on immunoSEQ multiplex PCR, and the TCRdb table lists in-frame clones only, not all of them. The sample contains 65,000 to 80,000 clones, approximately 86% of which appear only once. The sequenced sample was peripheral blood, obtained on day 0 of AZD1222 vaccination. The receptors were sampled from an adult in good health. CDR3s include the opening cysteine and the closing phenylalanine or tryptophan. Each record gives: CDR3 length, J gene, D gene, V gene, CDR3 protein. A D gene is named only where the DNA matches it firmly.

>14|TRBJ1-1|TRBD1|TRBV6-5
CASSYNRGSTEAFF
>14|TRBJ2-5|.|TRBV3-1/TRBV3-2
CASSPLRGPGTQYF
>14|TRBJ2-7|TRBD1|TRBV13
CASSPGTASYEQYF
>15|TRBJ1-5|.|TRBV19
CASTPLGASNQPQHF
>14|TRBJ2-1|TRBD1|TRBV18
CASSAQGSYNEQFF
>14|TRBJ2-5|TRBD2|TRBV6-5
CASGSRTSAETQYF
>14|TRBJ1-2|.|TRBV19
CASSIFGTPDGYTF
>14|TRBJ2-2|.|TRBV5-4
CASSQGLDTGELFF
>15|TRBJ1-5|.|TRBV11-2
CASSLISGPNQPQHF
>15|TRBJ2-3|TRBD1|TRBV10-3
CAIRGTGVSTDTQYF
>14|TRBJ1-5|TRBD1|TRBV9
CASSGGQSNQPQHF
>14|TRBJ2-1|.|TRBV6-6
CASKDGSSYNEQFF
>14|TRBJ2-7|TRBD1|TRBV7-2
CASSFPGQGAEQYF
>12|TRBJ1-5|.|TRBV12-3/TRBV12-4
CASSSGDQPQHF
>15|TRBJ2-1|.|TRBV5-1
CASSLSLQSYNEQFF
>14|TRBJ2-5|.|TRBV5-1
CASSLKVAQETQYF
>16|TRBJ2-1|TRBD2|TRBV16
CASSPYRLAGDFEQFF
>15|TRBJ1-6|.|TRBV5-6
CASSIQLGYNSPLHF
>13|TRBJ2-1|.|TRBV12-3/TRBV12-4
CASSLRTPHEQFF
>13|TRBJ2-1|.|TRBV27
CASSLAGYNEQFF
>15|TRBJ2-2|.|TRBV6-5
CASSYVSGAEGELFF
>14|TRBJ2-1|TRBD1|TRBV6-5
CASFWDRGYNEQFF
>14|TRBJ1-1|.|TRBV27
CASSFQDMNTEAFF
>17|TRBJ2-1|TRBD2|TRBV4-1
CASSQPLALSSYNEQFF
>17|TRBJ2-1|TRBD2|TRBV7-9
CASSSDIYTRLAGEQFF
>13|TRBJ1-1|.|TRBV18
CASSPPTGLEAFF
>15|TRBJ2-2|.|TRBV10-1
CASSHTTSNTGELFF
>18|TRBJ2-1|.|TRBV5-1
CASSLDSLGAIPGNEQFF
>17|TRBJ2-6|TRBD1|TRBV30
CAWSIRQGAGGANVLTF
>15|TRBJ2-3|TRBD2|TRBV29-1
CSVGSTSGSTDTQYF
>15|TRBJ2-4|.|TRBV12-5
CASGTGTLAKNIQYF
>13|TRBJ2-7|TRBD2|TRBV5-5
CATQPPGGGEQYF
>15|TRBJ1-5|.|TRBV4-1
CASSQRGHSNQPQHF
>14|TRBJ2-1|TRBD1|TRBV4-1
CASTQGAKSYEQFF
>19|TRBJ2-1|TRBD2|TRBV9
CASSPGQGLAGVSYNEQFF
>11|TRBJ1-5|.|TRBV12-5
CASGLNQPQHF
>14|TRBJ1-2|TRBD1|TRBV6-5
CASSRDRGRDGYTF
>15|TRBJ1-6|TRBD1|TRBV5-1
CASSDTGTGVSPLHF
>15|TRBJ2-7|TRBD1|TRBV25-1
CGRGQVFHHPYEQYF
>15|TRBJ2-5|TRBD1|TRBV5-1
CASSRGTAIQETQYF
>12|TRBJ2-1|.|TRBV3-1/TRBV3-2
CASSLPSGEQFF
>14|TRBJ2-3|.|TRBV6-5
CASRLGRSTDTQYF
>12|TRBJ2-5|.|TRBV7-9
CASSLEGREQYF
>21|TRBJ2-1|TRBD2|TRBV9
CASSVPRGLAGVRSSYNEQFF
>15|TRBJ2-3|TRBD1|TRBV18
CASSQDRGSSDTQYF
>15|TRBJ1-6|.|TRBV7-2
CASSSRTVHNSPLHF
>15|TRBJ1-4|TRBD1|TRBV4-1
CASSQLTGVGEKLFF
>12|TRBJ2-5|.|TRBV28
CASRGGQETQYF
>13|TRBJ1-2|.|TRBV5-6
CASSLGREYGYTF